Presented here are 20 T cell receptor beta chains from one specimen sequenced in a study of cytomegalovirus exposure and HLA in healthy donors. The PCR had 60 Vbeta and 13 Jbeta primers. Here immunoSEQ multiplex PCR was the method, and the copy in TCRdb shows in-frame clones only, minus some. The sample lists some 130,000 clones; 82% were seen once. The sequenced sample consisted of PBMCs. The receptors originated from a boy between 10 and 17 years old in good health and CMV-seronegative.

The chain employs TRBV29-1 and TRBJ2-7, with D possibly matching TRBD1 (6 bases). Per germline, CDR1 SQVTM and CDR2 ANQGSEA. Trimming cost V 4 bases and J 2 bases, with 9 bases left between them. This CDR3 is built from 12 residues. The DNA for the CDR3 is TGCAGCGTTGTCAGGGGCCCCTACGAGCAGTACTTC. This gives the protein CSVVRGPYEQYF.

This rearrangement joins TRBV15 to TRBJ2-3; D uncertain. Germline V gene data show CDR1 as LNHNV and CDR2 as YYDKDF (reference sequence). Trimming left V 0 bases short and J 3 bases short, with 16 bases between. This CDR3 is 17 amino acids long. The chain's CDR3 is CATSRDRLLRSTDTQYF. The CDR3 coding sequence is TGTGCCACCAGCAGAGATCGATTATTGCGGTCTACAGATACGCAGTATTTT.

As DNA, the CDR3 is TGTGCCAGCAGTGACTCCAGGGGGCTCGGGGACACTGAAGCTTTCTTT. Its translation is CASSDSRGLGDTEAFF. The J gene is TRBJ1-1, the V gene TRBV27; 8 nucleotides match TRBD1. V shed 5 bases, J shed 3 bases, and the junction held 11 bases outside the gene matches. The CDR3 sequence is 16 residues long. Germline CDR1 MNHEY, CDR2 SMNVEV (reference sequence).

The chain uses TRBV30 and TRBJ2-7, with D hard to call. Trimming pared 2 bases from V and 3 bases from J, leaving 11 bases between. This CDR3 has 13 residues. CDR1 and CDR2 from the germline V gene are GTSNPN and SVGIG (reference sequence). The CDR3 DNA sequence: TGTGCCTGGAGTATGTCGGCAGGCTACGAGCAGTACTTC. As protein: CAWSMSAGYEQYF.

The rearrangement uses TRBV19 and TRBJ2-1; tentative D call: TRBD2 (7 bases). V lost 1 base and J 8 bases, leaving 9 bases between the germline ends. The CDR3 is made up of 13 amino acids. Per germline, CDR1 LNHDA and CDR2 SQIVND (reference sequence). CDR3 region: CASSIGGGDEQFF. The CDR3 DNA sequence: TGTGCCAGTAGTATAGGAGGGGGGGATGAGCAGTTCTTC.

The rearrangement uses TRBV5-4 and TRBJ1-2; D is perhaps TRBD1 (5 bases). Germline CDR1 reads SGHNT; CDR2 reads YYREEE (reference sequence). V lost 4 bases, J lost 2 bases, and 9 bases lay in between. The CDR3 loop spans 13 amino acids. The CDR3, as DNA: TGTGCCAGCAGCGAAGGACAAAACTATGGCTACACCTTC. Translating it yields CASSEGQNYGYTF. Complete variable domain (other parts from reference TRBV5-4 and TRBJ1-2): ETGVTQSPTHLIKTRGQQVTLRCSSQSGHNTVSWYQQALGQGPQFIFQYYREEENGRGNFPPRFSGLQFPNYSSELNVNALELDDSALYLCASSEGQNYGYTFGSGTRLTVV.

The rearrangement joins TRBV5-1 to TRBJ1-6; TRBD1 matches 11 bases. The CDR3 loop spans 16 amino acids. The germline V gene encodes CDR1 SGHRS and CDR2 YFSETQ. J was trimmed by 12 bases and V by 3 bases; bases with no gene match: 11. For the CDR3, the DNA is TGCGCCAGCAGCTCGGGGACCGGGACAGGGGGTTTACCCCTCCACTTT. It is translated as CASSSGTGTGGLPLHF.

This clone was recorded only once. This rearrangement joins TRBV4-2 to TRBJ2-1; TRBD1 matches at 9 bases. Trimming cost V 4 bases and J 5 bases; bases outside gene matches: 12. The CDR3 is 17 residues long. Germline CDR1 reads LGHNA; CDR2 reads YNFKEQ. CDR3 residues: CASSLIAGTGTHNEQFF. CDR3 DNA: TGTGCCAGCAGCCTCATCGCCGGGACAGGGACCCACAATGAGCAGTTCTTC.

The CDR3 region has the DNA TGTGCCAGCGGCCGAGGGGGCAGTGGTGAAAAACTGTTTTTT. Encoded protein: CASGRGGSGEKLFF. The rearrangement uses TRBV25-1 and TRBJ1-4; 7 bases agree with TRBD1. The CDR3 loop spans 14 amino acids. In germline, CDR1 is MGHDK, CDR2 SYGVNS. The junction had 10 bases not matched to a gene; V was cut back by 8 bases and J by 7 bases.

This clone has a single count. The chain joins TRBV30 to TRBJ1-4; D call uncertain. The CDR3 spans 15 residues. The V gene's germline CDR1 is GTSNPN and CDR2 SVGIG (reference sequence). Deletions cut 0 bases from V and 0 bases from J, with 8 bases between. Here the CDR3 reads CAWSVGGTTNEKLFF. DNA for the CDR3: TGTGCCTGGAGTGTAGGAGGGACAACTAATGAAAAACTGTTTTTT.

This chain connects TRBV19 to TRBJ1-2, with D unclear. The V end lost 10 bases, the J end lost 4 bases, and 16 bases lay between the germline ends. Germline CDR1 and CDR2: LNHDA and SQIVND (reference sequence). The CDR3 runs 13 residues. The CDR3 region is CATTGGSSYGYTF. The CDR3 DNA follows: TGTGCCACCACCGGCGGGAGCTCCTATGGCTACACCTTC.

The V call is TRBV5-8, the J call TRBJ2-7; D is perhaps TRBD1 (5 bases). The CDR3 consists of 13 residues. CDR1 and CDR2 from the germline V gene are SGHTS and YDEGEE. With 4 bases removed from V and 7 bases from J, the gap between germline ends came to 15 bases. In DNA, the CDR3 is TGTGCCAGCAGCCTAACGTGGGCAGGGGAGCAGTACTTC. Translation: CASSLTWAGEQYF. Looking up the rest from reference TRBV5-8 and TRBJ2-7 gives the full variable domain: EAGVTQSPTHLIKTRGQQATLRCSPISGHTSVYWYQQALGLGLQFLLWYDEGEERNRGNFPPRFSGRQFPNYSSELNVNALELEDSALYLCASSLTWAGEQYFGPGTRLTVT.

V is TRBV2 and J is TRBJ1-2; D gene unclear. CDR3 size: 14 residues. Germline V gives CDR1 SNHLY, CDR2 FYNNEI. Trimming cost V 4 bases and J 0 bases, with 9 bases left between them. CDR3 nucleotides: TGTGCCAGCAGTGGTGGCGGTACTAACTATGGCTACACCTTC. Translating gives CASSGGGTNYGYTF.

This chain links TRBV6-6 with TRBJ2-1, with 10 nucleotides matching TRBD2. The length of the CDR3 is 15 residues. V lost 4 bases to trimming and J lost 9 bases; unmatched junction nucleotides: 9. The germline V gene has CDR1 MNHNY and CDR2 SVGAGI (reference sequence). The chain's CDR3 is CASSSPSGRGGEQFF. Here the CDR3 DNA reads TGTGCCAGCAGTTCCCCTAGCGGGAGAGGGGGTGAGCAGTTCTTC.

This clone came up a few times. The rearrangement links TRBV5-1 to TRBJ2-7; D is uncertain. CDR1 is SGHRS, CDR2 YFSETQ, per germline. CDR3 length: 14 amino acids. Trimming stripped 3 bases from V and 2 bases from J, with 12 bases between. DNA for the CDR3: TGCGCCAGCAGCTCGCCCGAGCAAACCTACGAGCAGTACTTC. Its translation: CASSSPEQTYEQYF.

The rearrangement links TRBV7-6 to TRBJ1-1; 7 bases line up with TRBD1. Per germline, CDR1 SGHVS and CDR2 FNYEAQ. Unmatched junction bases numbered 8, after V lost 4 bases and J lost 6 bases. The CDR3 length is 14 residues. The CDR3 here is CASSSTGNSAEAFF. CDR3 DNA sequence: TGTGCCAGCAGCTCGACAGGGAACTCCGCTGAAGCTTTCTTT.

This clone was counted between two and nine times. This sequence joins TRBV5-1 and TRBJ2-7; the match to TRBD2 covers 7 bases. The length of the CDR3 is 17 residues. V lost 3 bases, J lost 4 bases, and 16 bases stayed unmatched. Germline V gene sequence: CDR1 SGHRS, CDR2 YFSETQ. The CDR3 here is CASSWGEGRGLQYEQYF. CDR3 coding DNA: TGCGCCAGCAGCTGGGGCGAAGGGAGGGGACTCCAATACGAGCAGTACTTC.

The genes are TRBV30 and TRBJ2-1, with D unclear. V was clipped by 4 bases and J by 5 bases, with 15 bases between them. This CDR3 has 14 residues. CDR1 and CDR2 from the germline V gene are GTSNPN and SVGIG (reference sequence). In DNA, the CDR3 is TGTGCCTGGAACGCAGATTGGCGGAACAATGAGCAGTTCTTC. Its protein is CAWNADWRNNEQFF.

The genes are TRBV30 and TRBJ2-7, with TRBD2 matching over 9 bases. This CDR3 region has 14 residues. The V gene's germline CDR1 is GTSNPN and CDR2 SVGIG (reference sequence). The junction had 9 bases not matched to a gene; V was cut back by 5 bases and J by 4 bases. Here the CDR3 DNA reads TGTGCCTGGCAACCTAGCGGGATTATGTACGAGCAGTACTTC. It yields the protein CAWQPSGIMYEQYF.

The chain employs TRBV7-8 and TRBJ2-1; maybe TRBD2 (6 bases). CDR1 is SGHVS, CDR2 FQNEAQ, per germline. Trimming pared 7 bases from V and 3 bases from J, leaving 13 bases between. The CDR3 length is 14 residues. The CDR3 is CASMGMEGYNEQFF. CDR3 DNA: TGTGCCAGCATGGGGATGGAGGGCTACAATGAGCAGTTCTTC. Variable domain in full (rest from reference TRBV7-8 and TRBJ2-1): GAGVSQSPRYKVAKRGQDVALRCDPISGHVSLFWYQQALGQGPEFLTYFQNEAQLDKSGLPSDRFFAERPEGSVSTLKIQRTQQEDSAVYLCASMGMEGYNEQFFGPGTRLTVL.